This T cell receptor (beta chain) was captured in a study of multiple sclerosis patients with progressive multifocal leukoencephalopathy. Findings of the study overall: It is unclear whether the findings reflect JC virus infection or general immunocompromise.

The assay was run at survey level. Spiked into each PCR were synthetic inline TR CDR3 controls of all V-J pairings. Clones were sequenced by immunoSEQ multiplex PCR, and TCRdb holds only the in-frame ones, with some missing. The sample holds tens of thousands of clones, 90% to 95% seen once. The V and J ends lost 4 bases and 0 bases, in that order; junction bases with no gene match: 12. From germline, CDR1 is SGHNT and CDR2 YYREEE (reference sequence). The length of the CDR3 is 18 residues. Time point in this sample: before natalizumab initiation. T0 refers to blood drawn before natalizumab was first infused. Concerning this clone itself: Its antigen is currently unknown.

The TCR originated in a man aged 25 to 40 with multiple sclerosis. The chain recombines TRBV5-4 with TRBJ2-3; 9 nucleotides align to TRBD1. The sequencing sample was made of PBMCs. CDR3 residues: CASSPGTGPSSSTDTQYF. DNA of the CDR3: TGTGCCAGCAGCCCTGGGACAGGGCCATCATCTAGCACAGATACGCAGTATTTT.